The source of this TCR beta chain is a study of T cells after posttransplantation cyclophosphamide. Findings of the study overall: TRB overlap between skin or GI tissue T cells and blood was limited.

This clone was observed a few times. What it binds is unknown. Repertoires were generated with immunoSEQ multiplex PCR, while TCRdb's copy carries only in-frame clones and drops some. Counted here are 20,000 to 25,000 clones, 80% to 90% occurring once; the ten biggest clones make up 1.9%. Controls had myeloablative marrow grafts with methotrexate and calcineurin inhibitor, sampled at 1 year. This clonotype was sampled from a female patient between 25 and 45 years old who received an allogeneic stem cell transplant from an unrelated donor, was CMV-positive, and had acute and chronic GVHD. Some of these T cells may belong to the graft donor. Material: PBMCs, obtained roughly 350 days after allogeneic stem cell transplant with calcineurin inhibitor and methotrexate.

The CDR3 DNA reads TGTGCCAGCAGCTGGCGGGGGGCGAATGAAAAACTGTTTTTT. Translation gives CASSWRGANEKLFF. V gene TRBV13 combines with J gene TRBJ1-4, with a weak D call TRBD1 (6 bases). The V end lost 4 bases, the J end lost 5 bases, and 11 bases lay between the germline ends. Germline values: CDR1 PRHDT, CDR2 FYEKMQ (reference sequence). CDR3 length: 14 amino acids.